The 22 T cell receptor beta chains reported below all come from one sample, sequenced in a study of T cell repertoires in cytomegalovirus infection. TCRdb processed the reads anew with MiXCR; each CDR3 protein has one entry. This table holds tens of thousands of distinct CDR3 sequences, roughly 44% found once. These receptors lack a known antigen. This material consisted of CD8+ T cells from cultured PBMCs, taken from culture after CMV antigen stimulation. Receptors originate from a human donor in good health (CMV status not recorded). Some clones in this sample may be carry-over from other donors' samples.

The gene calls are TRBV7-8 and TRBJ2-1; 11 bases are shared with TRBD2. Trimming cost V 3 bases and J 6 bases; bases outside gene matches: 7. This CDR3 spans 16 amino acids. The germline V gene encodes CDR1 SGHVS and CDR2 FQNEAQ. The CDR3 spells CASSFLAGGTCNEQFF. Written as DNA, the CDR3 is TGTGCCAGCAGCTTTTTAGCGGGAGGGACCTGCAATGAGCAGTTCTTC.

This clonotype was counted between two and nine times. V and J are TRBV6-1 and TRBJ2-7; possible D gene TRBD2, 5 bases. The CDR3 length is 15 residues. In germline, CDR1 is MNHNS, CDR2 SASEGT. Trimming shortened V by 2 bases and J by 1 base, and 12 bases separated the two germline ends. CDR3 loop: CASSEQDSPSYEQYF. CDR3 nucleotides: TGTGCCAGCAGTGAACAGGACTCACCTTCCTACGAGCAGTACTTC.

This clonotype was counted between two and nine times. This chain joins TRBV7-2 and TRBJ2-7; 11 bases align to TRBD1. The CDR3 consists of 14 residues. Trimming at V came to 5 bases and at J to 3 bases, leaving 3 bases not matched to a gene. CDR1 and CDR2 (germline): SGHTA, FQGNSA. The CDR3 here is CASSPDRGLYEQYF. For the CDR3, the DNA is TGTGCCAGCAGCCCGGACAGGGGGCTCTACGAGCAGTACTTC.

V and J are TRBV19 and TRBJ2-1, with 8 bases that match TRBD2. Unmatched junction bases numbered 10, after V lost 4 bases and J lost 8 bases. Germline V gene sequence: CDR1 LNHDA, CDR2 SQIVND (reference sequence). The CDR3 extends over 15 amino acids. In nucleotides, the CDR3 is TGTGCCAGTAGTAACCACAAGCGGGAGTACCATGAGCAGTTCTTC. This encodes CASSNHKREYHEQFF.

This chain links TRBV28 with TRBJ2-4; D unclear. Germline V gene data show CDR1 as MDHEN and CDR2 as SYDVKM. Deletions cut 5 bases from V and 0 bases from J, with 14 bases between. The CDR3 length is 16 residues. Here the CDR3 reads CASSPTDSLAKNIQYF. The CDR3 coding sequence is TGTGCCAGCAGTCCAACAGACTCTTTAGCCAAAAACATTCAGTACTTC.

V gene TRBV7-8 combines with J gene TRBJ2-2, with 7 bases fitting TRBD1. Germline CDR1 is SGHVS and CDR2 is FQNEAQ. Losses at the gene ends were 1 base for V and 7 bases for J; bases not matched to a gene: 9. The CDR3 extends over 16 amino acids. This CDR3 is CASSLGRRGQGGELFF. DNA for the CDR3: TGTGCCAGCAGCTTAGGACGTAGGGGGCAGGGCGGGGAGCTGTTTTTT.

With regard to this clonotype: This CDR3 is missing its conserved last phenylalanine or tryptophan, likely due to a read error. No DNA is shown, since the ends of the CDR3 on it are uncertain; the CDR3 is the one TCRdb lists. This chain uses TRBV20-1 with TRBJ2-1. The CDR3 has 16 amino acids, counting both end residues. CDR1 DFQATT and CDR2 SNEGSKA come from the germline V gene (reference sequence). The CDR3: CSGSGLSGRLYDVQLY.

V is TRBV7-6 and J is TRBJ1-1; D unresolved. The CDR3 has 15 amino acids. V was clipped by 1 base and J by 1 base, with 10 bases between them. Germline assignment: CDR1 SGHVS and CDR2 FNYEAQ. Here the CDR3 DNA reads TGTGCCAGCAGCTTAGGCGCCACCCGGAACACTGAAGCTTTCTTT. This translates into CASSLGATRNTEAFF.

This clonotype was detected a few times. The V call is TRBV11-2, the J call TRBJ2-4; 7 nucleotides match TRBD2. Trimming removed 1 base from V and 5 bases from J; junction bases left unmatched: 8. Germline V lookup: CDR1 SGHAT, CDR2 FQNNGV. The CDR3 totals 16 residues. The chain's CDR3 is CASSLGVFRGENIQYF. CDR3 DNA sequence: TGTGCCAGCAGCTTAGGAGTGTTTCGGGGGGAAAACATTCAGTACTTC.

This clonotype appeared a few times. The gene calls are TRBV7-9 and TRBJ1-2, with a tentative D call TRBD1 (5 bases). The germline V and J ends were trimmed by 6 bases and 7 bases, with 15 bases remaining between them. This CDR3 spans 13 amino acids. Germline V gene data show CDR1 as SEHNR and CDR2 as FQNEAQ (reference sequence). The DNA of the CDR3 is TGTGCCAGCAGGGGTTGGGGGATCTCTGGCTACACCTTC. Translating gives CASRGWGISGYTF.

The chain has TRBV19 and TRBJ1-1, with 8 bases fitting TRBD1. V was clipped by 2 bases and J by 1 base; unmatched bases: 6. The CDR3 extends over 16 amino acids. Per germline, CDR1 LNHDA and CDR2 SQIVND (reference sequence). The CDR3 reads CASSILRTGPNTEAFF. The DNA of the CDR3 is TGTGCCAGTAGTATACTGCGGACAGGGCCGAACACTGAAGCTTTCTTT.

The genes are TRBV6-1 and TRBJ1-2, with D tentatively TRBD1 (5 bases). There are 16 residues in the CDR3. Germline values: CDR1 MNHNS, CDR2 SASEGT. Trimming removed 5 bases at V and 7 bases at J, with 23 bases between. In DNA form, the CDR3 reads TGTGCCAGCAGTTTCGCACCAGAGGGGCCCCTAGGTGGCTACACCTTC. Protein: CASSFAPEGPLGGYTF.

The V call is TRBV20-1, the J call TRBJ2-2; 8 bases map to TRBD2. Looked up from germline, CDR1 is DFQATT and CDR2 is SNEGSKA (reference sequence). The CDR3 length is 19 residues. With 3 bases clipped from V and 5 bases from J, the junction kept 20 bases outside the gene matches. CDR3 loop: CSARAVGGGRPERTGELFF. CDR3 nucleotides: TGCAGTGCTAGGGCTGTTGGTGGCGGGAGGCCTGAAAGGACCGGGGAGCTGTTTTTT.

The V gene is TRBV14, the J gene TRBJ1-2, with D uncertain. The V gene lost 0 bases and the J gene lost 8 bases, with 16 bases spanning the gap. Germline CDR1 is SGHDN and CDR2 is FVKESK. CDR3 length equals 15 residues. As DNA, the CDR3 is TGTGCCAGCAGCCAAGATAATAGACCAACGTCCGGCTACACCTTC. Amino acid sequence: CASSQDNRPTSGYTF.

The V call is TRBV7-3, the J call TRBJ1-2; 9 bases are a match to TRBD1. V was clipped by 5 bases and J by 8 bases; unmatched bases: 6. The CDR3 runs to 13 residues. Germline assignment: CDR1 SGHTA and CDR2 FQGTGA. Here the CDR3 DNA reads TGTGCCAGCAGCCCAGGACAGGGGCACGGCTACACCTTC. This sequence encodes CASSPGQGHGYTF. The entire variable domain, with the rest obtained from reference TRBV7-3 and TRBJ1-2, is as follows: GAGVSQTPSNKVTEKGKYVELRCDPISGHTALYWYRQSLGQGPEFLIYFQGTGAADDSGLPNDRFFAVRPEGSVSTLKIQRTERGDSAVYLCASSPGQGHGYTFGSGTRLTVV.

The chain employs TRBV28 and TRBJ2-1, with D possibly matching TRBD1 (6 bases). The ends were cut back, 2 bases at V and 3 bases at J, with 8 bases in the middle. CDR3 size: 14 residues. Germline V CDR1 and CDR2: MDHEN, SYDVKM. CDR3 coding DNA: TGTGCCAGCAGTTTAGGGGACAACTACAATGAGCAGTTCTTC. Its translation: CASSLGDNYNEQFF.

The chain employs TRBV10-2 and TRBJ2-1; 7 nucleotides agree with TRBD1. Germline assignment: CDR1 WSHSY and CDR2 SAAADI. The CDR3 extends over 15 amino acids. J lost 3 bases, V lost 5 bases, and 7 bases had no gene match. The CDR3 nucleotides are TGCGCCAGCAGTACAGGGGCCCCACACTACAATGAGCAGTTCTTC. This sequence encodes CASSTGAPHYNEQFF.

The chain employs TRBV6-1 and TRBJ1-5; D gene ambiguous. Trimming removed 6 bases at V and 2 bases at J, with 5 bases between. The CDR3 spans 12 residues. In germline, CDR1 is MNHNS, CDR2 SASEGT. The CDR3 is CASRGGNQPQHF. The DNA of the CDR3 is TGTGCCAGCAGAGGAGGCAATCAGCCCCAGCATTTT.

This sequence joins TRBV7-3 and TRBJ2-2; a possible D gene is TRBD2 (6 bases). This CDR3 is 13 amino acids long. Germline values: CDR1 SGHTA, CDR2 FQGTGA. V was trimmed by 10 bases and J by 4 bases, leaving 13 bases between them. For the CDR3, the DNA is TGTGCCACCAGACTAGATTTCACCGGGGAGCTGTTTTTT. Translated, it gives CATRLDFTGELFF.

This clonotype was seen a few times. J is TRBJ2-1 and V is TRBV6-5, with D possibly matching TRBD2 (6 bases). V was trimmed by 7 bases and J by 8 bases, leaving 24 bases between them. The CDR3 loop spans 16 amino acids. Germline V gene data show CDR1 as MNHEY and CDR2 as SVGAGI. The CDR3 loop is CASINVPGGSFDEQFF. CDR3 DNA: TGTGCCAGCATAAATGTCCCCGGGGGAAGTTTCGATGAGCAGTTCTTC.

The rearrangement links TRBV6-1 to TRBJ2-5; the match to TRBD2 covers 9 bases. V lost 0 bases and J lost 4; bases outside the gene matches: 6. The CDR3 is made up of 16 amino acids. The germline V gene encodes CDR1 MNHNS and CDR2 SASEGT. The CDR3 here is CASSEAERGVRETQYF. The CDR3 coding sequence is TGTGCCAGCAGTGAAGCGGAGCGGGGGGTCCGAGAGACCCAGTACTTC.

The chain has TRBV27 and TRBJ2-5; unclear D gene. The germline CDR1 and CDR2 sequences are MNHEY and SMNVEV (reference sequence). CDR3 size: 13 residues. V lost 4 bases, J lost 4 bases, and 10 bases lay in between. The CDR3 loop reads CASSSQQPETQYF. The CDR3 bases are TGTGCCAGCAGTTCGCAACAACCAGAGACCCAGTACTTC.